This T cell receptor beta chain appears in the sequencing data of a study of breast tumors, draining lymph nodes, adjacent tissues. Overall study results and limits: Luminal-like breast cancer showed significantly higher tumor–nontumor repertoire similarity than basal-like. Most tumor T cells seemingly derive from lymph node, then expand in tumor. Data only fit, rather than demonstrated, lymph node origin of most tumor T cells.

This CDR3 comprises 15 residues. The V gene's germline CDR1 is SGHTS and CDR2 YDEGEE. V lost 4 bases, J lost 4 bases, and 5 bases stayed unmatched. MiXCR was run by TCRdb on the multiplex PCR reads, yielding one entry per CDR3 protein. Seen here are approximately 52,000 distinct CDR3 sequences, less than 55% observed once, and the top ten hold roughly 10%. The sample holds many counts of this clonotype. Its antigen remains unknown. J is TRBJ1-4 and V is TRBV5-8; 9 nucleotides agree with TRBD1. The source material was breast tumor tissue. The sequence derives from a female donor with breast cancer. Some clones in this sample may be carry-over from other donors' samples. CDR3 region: CASSPGQGFNEKLFF. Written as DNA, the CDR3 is TGTGCCAGCAGCCCGGGACAGGGTTTTAATGAAAAACTGTTTTTT.